This TCR beta chain was sequenced during a study of blood T cell repertoires in COVID-19. As handled by the study authors: Nucleated cell number was recorded as an estimate derived from reference gene primer amplification. Sequencing was performed with immunoSEQ multiplex PCR; in TCRdb, only in-frame clones are kept and a portion is missing. V and J calls and clone size are those listed in that table; D and trimming were worked out from the DNA. This table has approximately 160,000 clones, 75% to 85% appearing once. The V gene end was trimmed by 3 bases and the J gene end by 0 bases; junction bases not matched to a gene: 10. The CDR3 has 17 residues. Germline CDR1 and CDR2: SNHLY and FYNNEI.

The sequence was collected from a man aged 35 to 55 who had recovered from COVID-19. This chain connects TRBV2 to TRBJ1-1, with TRBD1 identical over 7 bases. The sample taken for sequencing was PBMCs or T cells enriched from blood (not recorded which). In DNA, the CDR3 is TGTGCCAGCAGTGAGAGAGGGGGCGTAGTCATGAACACTGAAGCTTTCTTT. This gives the protein CASSERGGVVMNTEAFF. Combining the CDR3 with reference TRBV2 and TRBJ1-1 gives the whole variable domain EPEVTQTPSHQVTQMGQEVILRCVPISNHLYFYWYRQILGQKVEFLVSFYNNEISEKSEIFDDQFSVERPDGSNFTLKIRSTKLEDSAMYFCASSERGGVVMNTEAFFGQGTRLTVV.